This T cell receptor (beta chain) was identified in a study of cytomegalovirus exposure and HLA in healthy donors. In the PCR, 60 Vbeta and 13 Jbeta primers were used. Assay used: immunoSEQ multiplex PCR; TCRdb lists only in-frame clones, some missing. The sample shows roughly 110,000 clones, around 71% of them seen only once. The CDR3 runs to 15 residues. The J segment lost 5 bases and the V segment lost 6 bases, leaving 7 bases of the junction unmatched. Per germline, CDR1 MDHEN and CDR2 SYDVKM. The receptor was derived from a boy younger than 18 in good health and CMV-seronegative. Sequenced: PBMCs. The chain has TRBV28 and TRBJ2-5; 12 bases are shared with TRBD2. The CDR3 region is CASRQTSGRFETQYF. CDR3 coding DNA: TGTGCCAGCAGACAGACTAGCGGGAGATTTGAGACCCAGTACTTC.